A selection of T cell receptor beta chains follows, all from one sample in a study of blood T cell repertoires in COVID-19. TCRdb's table, derived via immunoSEQ multiplex PCR, lists solely in-frame clones and lacks some. The table shows 80,000 to 100,000 clones, with around 84% occurring only once. Source material: peripheral blood. Source of these receptors: a woman of 80 years or more in a cohort sampled during active or convalescent COVID-19. CDR3s include the opening cysteine and the closing phenylalanine or tryptophan. The D gene is left open where the match is weak. For some rows the clone size is stated as once, few or many, or as a class when expanded; others skip it.

abundance	d_gene	v_gene	j_gene	CDR3aa	CDR3nt
.	TRBD1	TRBV18	TRBJ2-3	CASSPRDRGREDTQYF	TGTGCCAGCTCACCACGAGACAGGGGGCGCGAAGATACGCAGTATTTT
.	.	TRBV12-3/TRBV12-4	TRBJ1-2	CASSLRQGYGYTF	TGTGCCAGCAGTTTACGGCAGGGGTATGGCTACACCTTC
.	TRBD2	TRBV9	TRBJ2-1	CASSVGTSGYNEQFF	TGTGCCAGCAGCGTCGGGACTAGCGGTTACAATGAGCAGTTCTTC
.	.	TRBV5-4	TRBJ2-3	CASTERTKGADTQYF	TGTGCCAGCACCGAACGGACGAAGGGGGCAGATACGCAGTATTTT
.	TRBD2	TRBV11-3	TRBJ2-1	CASSSPPTSGQYNEQFF	TGTGCCAGCAGCTCACCACCTACTAGCGGGCAATACAATGAGCAGTTCTTC
.	.	TRBV3-1/TRBV3-2	TRBJ2-5	CASSQNGETQYF	TGTGCCAGCAGCCAAAACGGTGAGACCCAGTACTTC
.	TRBD2	TRBV2	TRBJ2-5	CASSALAGETQYF	TGTGCCAGCAGTGCTCTAGCGGGAGAGACCCAGTACTTC
.	.	TRBV28	TRBJ1-2	CASSVQTATNYGYTF	TGTGCCAGCAGTGTCCAGACAGCCACTAACTATGGCTACACCTTC
few	.	TRBV4-1	TRBJ2-7	CASSPLATTYEQYF	TGCGCCAGCAGCCCTCTAGCGACCACCTACGAGCAGTACTTC
few	.	TRBV5-1	TRBJ1-6	CASSRAGGNNSPLHF	TGCGCCAGCAGCCGTGCGGGGGGAAATAATTCACCCCTCCACTTT
.	.	TRBV19	TRBJ2-5	CASSFRTVTPQETQYF	TGTGCCAGTAGTTTCCGGACAGTGACCCCCCAAGAGACCCAGTACTTC
.	TRBD1	TRBV11-2	TRBJ1-3	CASSIGQGVGNTIYF	TGTGCCAGCAGCATTGGACAGGGTGTCGGAAACACCATATATTTT
.	TRBD1	TRBV28	TRBJ1-6	CASSLPGQGGPPLHF	TGTGCCAGCAGTTTACCGGGACAGGGGGGGCCACCCCTCCACTTT
.	.	TRBV11-3	TRBJ1-1	CASSLVNSWAFF	TGTGCCAGCAGCTTAGTCAACTCATGGGCTTTCTTT
.	.	TRBV12-3/TRBV12-4	TRBJ2-4	CASSKDRYENQYF	TGTGCCAGCAGTAAGGACAGATACGAAAATCAGTACTTC
.	.	TRBV29-1	TRBJ1-1	CSVGQWTNTEAFF	TGCAGCGTCGGACAGTGGACGAACACTGAAGCTTTCTTT
few	TRBD1	TRBV12-5	TRBJ1-4	CPDKTGATNEKLFF	TGTCCTGATAAGACAGGGGCAACTAATGAAAAACTGTTTTTT
.	.	TRBV7-8	TRBJ1-4	CASSWRNEKLFF	TGTGCCAGCAGCTGGAGGAATGAAAAACTGTTTTTT
once	.	TRBV7-2	TRBJ1-5	CASSLGAGQPQHF	TGTGCCAGCAGCTTAGGGGCGGGTCAGCCCCAGCATTTT
.	TRBD1	TRBV19	TRBJ1-4	CASSLDRGRSTNEKLFF	TGTGCCAGTAGCTTGGACAGGGGACGGTCAACTAATGAAAAACTGTTTTTT
.	.	TRBV27	TRBJ1-1	CASSLGTYGTEAFF	TGTGCCAGCAGTCTCGGGACATATGGCACTGAAGCTTTCTTT
.	TRBD2	TRBV18	TRBJ2-3	CASSPRGSGRGDTQYF	TGTGCCAGCTCACCCCGGGGTAGCGGGAGAGGAGATACGCAGTATTTT
.	.	TRBV28	TRBJ1-5	CASSSSGGANQPQHF	TGTGCCAGCAGTTCCTCCGGTGGGGCCAATCAGCCCCAGCATTTT
.	TRBD2	TRBV15	TRBJ2-7	CATSERLAGGKNEQYF	TGTGCCACCAGCGAGCGACTAGCGGGAGGGAAGAACGAGCAGTACTTC
.	TRBD2	TRBV7-8	TRBJ2-1	CASSLDPGTSGRGEQFF	TGTGCCAGCAGCTTAGACCCCGGGACTAGCGGGAGAGGGGAGCAGTTCTTC
.	.	TRBV5-4	TRBJ1-1	CASSLEGRTEAFF	TGTGCCAGCAGCTTGGAAGGGAGAACTGAAGCTTTCTTT
.	.	TRBV25-1	TRBJ1-6	CASRVSNSPLHF	TGTGCCAGCCGGGTTTCTAATTCACCCCTCCACTTT
.	TRBD2	TRBV12-3/TRBV12-4	TRBJ2-1	CASREPERGEQFF	TGTGCCAGCAGGGAACCAGAGCGGGGTGAGCAGTTCTTC
.	TRBD1	TRBV7-9	TRBJ2-7	CASSLTGFQGEQYF	TGTGCCAGCAGCTTGACAGGGTTCCAAGGCGAGCAGTACTTC
.	.	TRBV7-9	TRBJ1-5	CASSLAGGAGWPQHF	TGTGCCAGCAGCTTAGCTGGGGGAGCGGGCTGGCCCCAGCATTTT
.	.	TRBV7-6	TRBJ1-1	CASSLEVSGGTEAFF	TGTGCCAGCAGCTTAGAGGTTTCCGGGGGAACTGAAGCTTTCTTT
.	TRBD2	TRBV5-6	TRBJ2-5	CASSPRGGREETQYF	TGTGCCAGCAGCCCCCGGGGGGGGAGGGAAGAGACCCAGTACTTC
.	TRBD2	TRBV11-3	TRBJ2-7	CASSYGLGGAYEQYF	TGTGCCAGCAGCTACGGCCTTGGGGGGGCCTACGAGCAGTACTTC
.	TRBD2	TRBV5-1	TRBJ2-3	CASSLGSGSADTQYF	TGCGCCAGCAGCTTGGGTAGCGGGAGTGCAGATACGCAGTATTTT
.	.	TRBV5-1	TRBJ1-1	CASSLGQATEAFF	TGCGCCAGCAGCTTGGGACAGGCCACTGAAGCTTTCTTT
.	TRBD1	TRBV10-3	TRBJ1-2	CAIRAGTGGAWDRGYTF	TGTGCCATCAGGGCCGGGACAGGGGGCGCCTGGGATCGTGGCTACACCTTC
.	.	TRBV6-5	TRBJ2-7	CASSYSIQGYEQYF	TGTGCCAGCAGTTACTCGATACAGGGCTACGAGCAGTACTTC
.	.	TRBV12-2	TRBJ2-1	CASRPEGGLATYNEQFF	TGTGCAAGTCGCCCGGAAGGGGGACTAGCGACCTACAATGAGCAGTTCTTC
few	.	TRBV5-4	TRBJ2-3	CASTLRVSTDTQYF	TGTGCCAGCACCTTGCGGGTTAGCACAGATACGCAGTATTTT
once	.	TRBV11-2	TRBJ2-5	CASSPGTQGTQYF	TGTGCCAGCAGCCCAGGGACTCAAGGGACCCAGTACTTC
.	.	TRBV28	TRBJ1-1	CASSYEGHRAFF	TGTGCCAGCAGTTATGAGGGACACCGGGCTTTCTTT
.	.	TRBV2	TRBJ1-1	CASSEVQGSLAEAFF	TGTGCCAGCAGTGAGGTCCAGGGCTCTCTCGCTGAAGCTTTCTTT
.	.	TRBV29-1	TRBJ2-1	CSVGPRDRGYNEQFF	TGCAGCGTTGGCCCCAGGGATCGCGGATACAATGAGCAGTTCTTC
.	TRBD2	TRBV28	TRBJ2-7	CASSGMTSANSYEQYF	TGTGCCAGCAGTGGAATGACTAGCGCCAACTCCTACGAGCAGTACTTC
.	TRBD1	TRBV11-3	TRBJ1-1	CASSLVQGANTEAFF	TGTGCCAGCAGCTTAGTACAGGGGGCGAACACTGAAGCTTTCTTT
.	.	TRBV6-2/TRBV6-3	TRBJ2-1	CASSRTNSYNEQFF	TGTGCCAGCAGCAGGACAAATTCCTACAATGAGCAGTTCTTC
few	TRBD1	TRBV20-1	TRBJ1-5	CSASTQGAGSNQPQHF	TGCAGTGCTAGTACGCAGGGGGCCGGTAGCAATCAGCCCCAGCATTTT
.	.	TRBV12-3/TRBV12-4	TRBJ2-1	CASSLYRGEQFF	TGTGCCAGCAGTTTATATCGGGGAGAGCAGTTCTTC
few	.	TRBV18	TRBJ1-2	CASSPERQNGYTF	TGTGCCAGCTCACCAGAGCGTCAGAATGGCTACACCTTC
.	TRBD1	TRBV2	TRBJ1-1	CASRETPGQKLMNTEAFF	TGTGCCAGCAGGGAGACACCGGGACAGAAATTAATGAACACTGAAGCTTTCTTT
.	.	TRBV3-1/TRBV3-2	TRBJ1-1	CASSPVKKGLGTEAFF	TGTGCCAGCAGCCCGGTTAAGAAGGGGCTAGGGACTGAAGCTTTCTTT
once	TRBD1	TRBV5-6	TRBJ2-5	CASSSKWTGERETQYF	TGTGCCAGCAGCTCCAAGTGGACAGGGGAACGGGAGACCCAGTACTTC
.	.	TRBV21-1	TRBJ1-5	CASSNGGPQHF	TGTGCCAGCAGCAACGGTGGGCCCCAGCATTTT